The 2 T cell receptor beta chains listed next were all sequenced from one sample in a study of cytomegalovirus exposure and HLA in healthy donors. PCR involved 60 Vbeta and 13 Jbeta primers. The protocol was immunoSEQ multiplex PCR, while the TCRdb copy is restricted to in-frame clones and leaves out a portion. Here the sample spans under 150,000 clones, about three quarters being singletons. Sequenced input: PBMCs. These TCRs come from a male donor in good health and CMV-seropositive.

This clone was recorded only once. The J gene is TRBJ2-7, the V gene TRBV5-6; maybe TRBD1 (5 bases). This CDR3 comprises 15 residues. The germline V gene encodes CDR1 SGHDT and CDR2 YYEEEE. Trimming cost V 0 bases and J 6 bases, with 16 bases left between them. In DNA, the CDR3 is TGTGCCAGCAGCTTGGGGCAGGGAAGCCGGCGCGAGCAGTACTTC. This gives the protein CASSLGQGSRREQYF.

The rearrangement links TRBV5-6 to TRBJ2-1, with 7 positions matching TRBD2. Germline V gene data show CDR1 as SGHDT and CDR2 as YYEEEE. There are 15 residues in the CDR3. The junction had 10 bases not matched to a gene; V was cut back by 4 bases and J by 6 bases. In DNA, the CDR3 is TGTGCCAGCAGCCCCGGACTAGTAGGTCCCAATGAGCAGTTCTTC. The encoded protein is CASSPGLVGPNEQFF.